This TCR beta chain appears in the sequencing data of a study of cytomegalovirus exposure and HLA in healthy donors. Overall study context: Among the 370 or so donors who were genotyped, about 80% fell in the genetic ancestry cluster that is associated with self-reported Caucasian donors. General observations from the study: In a later analysis, HLA-associated beta chains showed higher expansion and lower generation probabilities than comparable chains. Most CMV-associated TCR beta chains appeared HLA-restricted in a later analysis. The listing of 150 or so TCR beta chains classed them as cytomegalovirus-associated.

About this clone itself: Its specificity is not known.

The PCR contained 60 Vbeta and 13 Jbeta primers. Profiled with immunoSEQ multiplex PCR; TCRdb holds only in-frame clones, not every one. Among roughly 120,000 clones listed, roughly 76% were seen once. The TCR was taken from a woman aged 45-65 years in good health and CMV-seropositive. The sample taken for sequencing was PBMCs.

DNA for the CDR3: TGTGCCAGCAGTTATAGGCTCGGGGGGAGCACAGATACGCAGTATTTT. Residues: CASSYRLGGSTDTQYF. The V gene is TRBV6-6, the J gene TRBJ2-3, with 7 bases aligning to TRBD2. The CDR3 length is 16 residues. Germline lookup yields CDR1 MNHNY and CDR2 SVGAGI (reference sequence). J gave up 0 bases and V 3 bases, and 6 bases lay outside the gene matches.